Included here is one T cell receptor (beta chain) sequence, with context. Its matching antigen is unknown. This record belongs to a study of T cell repertoires in cytomegalovirus infection. Overall study context: Selected CMV epitopes included recently identified HLA-C-restricted ones as well as well-studied HLA-B-restricted ones. Whole-study results and caveats: HLA-C-restricted CMV-specific TCR beta clonotypes prevailed in the ex vivo response.

TCRdb itself ran the reads through MiXCR, one entry per CDR3 protein. The sample records roughly 990,000 distinct CDR3 sequences, more than 25% being singletons. The receptor comes from a human donor in good health (CMV status not recorded). Some clones in this sample may be carry-over from other donors' samples. Source: cultured CD8+ T cells from PBMCs, taken from culture after CMV antigen stimulation.

The chain's CDR3 is CAISEYDYNEQFF. The CDR3 nucleotides read TGTGCCATCAGTGAGTACGACTACAATGAGCAGTTCTTC. The V call is TRBV10-3, the J call TRBJ2-1; D gene uncertain. The CDR3 loop spans 13 amino acids. Germline CDR1 reads ENHRY; CDR2 reads SYGVKD. Trimming removed 1 base at V and 3 bases at J, with 4 bases between.